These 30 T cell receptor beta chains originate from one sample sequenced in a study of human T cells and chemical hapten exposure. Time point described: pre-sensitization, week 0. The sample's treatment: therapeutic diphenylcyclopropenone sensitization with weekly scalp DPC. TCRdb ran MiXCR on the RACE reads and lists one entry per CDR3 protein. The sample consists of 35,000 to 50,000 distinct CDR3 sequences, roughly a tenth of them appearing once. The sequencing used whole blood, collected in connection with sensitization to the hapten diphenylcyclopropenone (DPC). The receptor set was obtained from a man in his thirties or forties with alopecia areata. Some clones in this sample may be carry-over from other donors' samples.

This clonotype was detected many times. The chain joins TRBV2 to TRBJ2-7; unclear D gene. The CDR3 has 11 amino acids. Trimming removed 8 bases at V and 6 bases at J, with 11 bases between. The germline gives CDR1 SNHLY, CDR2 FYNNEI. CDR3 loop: CASERATEQYV. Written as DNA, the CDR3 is TGTGCCAGCGAGAGAGCCACCGAGCAGTACGTC.

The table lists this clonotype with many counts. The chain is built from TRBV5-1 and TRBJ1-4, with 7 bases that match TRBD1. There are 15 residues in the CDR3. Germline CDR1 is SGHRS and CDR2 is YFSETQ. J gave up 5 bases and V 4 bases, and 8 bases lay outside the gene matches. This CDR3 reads CASSLRGTENEKLFF. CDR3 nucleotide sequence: TGCGCCAGCAGCCTTCGCGGGACAGAAAATGAAAAACTGTTTTTT. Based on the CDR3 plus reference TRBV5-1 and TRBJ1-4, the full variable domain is KAGVTQTPRYLIKTRGQQVTLSCSPISGHRSVSWYQQTPGQGLQFLFEYFSETQRNKGNFPGRFSGRQFSNSRSEMNVSTLELGDSALYLCASSLRGTENEKLFFGSGTQLSVL.

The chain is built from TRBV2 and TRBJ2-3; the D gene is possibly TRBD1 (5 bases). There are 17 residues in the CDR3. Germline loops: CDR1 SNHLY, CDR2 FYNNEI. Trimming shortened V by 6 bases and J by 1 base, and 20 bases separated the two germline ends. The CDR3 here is CASRRRPGLGGTDTQYF. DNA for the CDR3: TGTGCCAGCAGAAGACGCCCAGGGCTTGGAGGCACAGATACGCAGTATTTT. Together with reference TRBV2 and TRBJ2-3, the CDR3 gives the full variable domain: EPEVTQTPSHQVTQMGQEVILRCVPISNHLYFYWYRQILGQKVEFLVSFYNNEISEKSEIFDDQFSVERPDGSNFTLKIRSTKLEDSAMYFCASRRRPGLGGTDTQYFGPGTRLTVL.

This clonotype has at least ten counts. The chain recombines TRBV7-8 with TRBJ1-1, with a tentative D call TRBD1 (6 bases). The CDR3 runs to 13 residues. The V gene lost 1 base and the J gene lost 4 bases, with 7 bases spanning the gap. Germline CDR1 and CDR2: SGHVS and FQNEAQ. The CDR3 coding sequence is TGTGCCAGCAGCTTAGGGACAGTCACTGAAGCTTTCTTT. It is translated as CASSLGTVTEAFF. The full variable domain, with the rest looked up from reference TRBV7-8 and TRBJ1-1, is GAGVSQSPRYKVAKRGQDVALRCDPISGHVSLFWYQQALGQGPEFLTYFQNEAQLDKSGLPSDRFFAERPEGSVSTLKIQRTQQEDSAVYLCASSLGTVTEAFFGQGTRLTVV.

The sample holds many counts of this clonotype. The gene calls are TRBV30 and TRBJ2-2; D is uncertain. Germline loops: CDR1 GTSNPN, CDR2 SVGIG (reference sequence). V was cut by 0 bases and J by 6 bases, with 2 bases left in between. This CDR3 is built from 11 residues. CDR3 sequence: CAWSVPGELFF. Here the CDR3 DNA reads TGTGCCTGGAGTGTACCCGGGGAGCTGTTTTTT.

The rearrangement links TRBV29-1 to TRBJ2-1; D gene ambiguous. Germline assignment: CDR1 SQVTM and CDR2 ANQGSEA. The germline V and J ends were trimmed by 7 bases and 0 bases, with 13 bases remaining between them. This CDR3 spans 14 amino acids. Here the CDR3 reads CSGVAPSSYNEQFF. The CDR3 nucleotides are TGCAGCGGTGTTGCGCCAAGCTCCTACAATGAGCAGTTCTTC.

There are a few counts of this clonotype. The CDR3 protein is CSASNSWTSGYEQYF. The CDR3 bases are TGCAGTGCTAGCAATTCCTGGACTAGCGGCTACGAGCAGTACTTC. This chain joins TRBV20-1 and TRBJ2-7; TRBD2 matches 10 bases. Germline loops: CDR1 DFQATT, CDR2 SNEGSKA (reference sequence). CDR3 length: 15 residues. Losses at the gene ends were 3 bases for V and 3 bases for J; bases not matched to a gene: 8.

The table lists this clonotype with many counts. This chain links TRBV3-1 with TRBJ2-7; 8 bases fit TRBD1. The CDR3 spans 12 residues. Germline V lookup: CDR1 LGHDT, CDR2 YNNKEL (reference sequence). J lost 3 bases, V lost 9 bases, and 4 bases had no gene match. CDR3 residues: CASQGADYEQYF. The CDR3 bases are TGTGCCAGTCAGGGGGCGGACTACGAGCAGTACTTC.

Written as DNA, the CDR3 is TGCAGTGCTGTCAAGGGCGGTGAGCAGTTCTTC. It codes for CSAVKGGEQFF. V is TRBV20-1 and J is TRBJ2-1; D is ambiguous. CDR3 length: 11 amino acids. V was cut by 5 bases and J by 9 bases, with 11 bases left in between. Germline values: CDR1 DFQATT, CDR2 SNEGSKA (reference sequence).

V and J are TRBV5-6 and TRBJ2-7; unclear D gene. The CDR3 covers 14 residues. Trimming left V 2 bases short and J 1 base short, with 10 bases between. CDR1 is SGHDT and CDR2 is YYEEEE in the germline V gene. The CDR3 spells CASSFSPGSYEQYF. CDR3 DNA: TGTGCCAGCAGCTTCTCCCCAGGATCCTACGAGCAGTACTTC. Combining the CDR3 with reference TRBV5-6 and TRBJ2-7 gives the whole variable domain DAGVTQSPTHLIKTRGQQVTLRCSPKSGHDTVSWYQQALGQGPQFIFQYYEEEERQRGNFPDRFSGHQFPNYSSELNVNALLLGDSALYLCASSFSPGSYEQYFGPGTRLTVT.

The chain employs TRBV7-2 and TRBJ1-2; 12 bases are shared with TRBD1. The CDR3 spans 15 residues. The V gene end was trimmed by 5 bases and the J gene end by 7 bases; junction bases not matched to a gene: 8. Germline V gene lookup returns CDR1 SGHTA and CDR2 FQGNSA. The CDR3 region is CASSLKGGQGAGYTF. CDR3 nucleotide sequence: TGTGCCAGCAGCCTAAAAGGGGGACAGGGGGCTGGCTACACCTTC.

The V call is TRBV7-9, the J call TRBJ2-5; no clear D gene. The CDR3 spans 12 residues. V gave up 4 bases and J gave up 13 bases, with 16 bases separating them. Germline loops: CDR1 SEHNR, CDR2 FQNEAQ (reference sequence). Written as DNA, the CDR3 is TGTGCCAGCAGCTCCTGGACGTCCGTCCCGTACTTC. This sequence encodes CASSSWTSVPYF.

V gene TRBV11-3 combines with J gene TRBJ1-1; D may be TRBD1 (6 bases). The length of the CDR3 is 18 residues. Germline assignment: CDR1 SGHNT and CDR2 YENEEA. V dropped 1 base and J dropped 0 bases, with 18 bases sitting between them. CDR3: CASSLGPAGAGMNTEAFF. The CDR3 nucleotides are TGTGCCAGCAGCTTAGGTCCCGCGGGGGCAGGGATGAACACTGAAGCTTTCTTT.

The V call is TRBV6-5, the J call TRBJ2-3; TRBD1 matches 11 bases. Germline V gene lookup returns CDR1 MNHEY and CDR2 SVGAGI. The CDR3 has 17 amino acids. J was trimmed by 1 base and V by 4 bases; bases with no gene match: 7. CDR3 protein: CASSLRTGGFRTDTQYF. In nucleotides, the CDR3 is TGTGCCAGCAGTTTAAGGACAGGGGGCTTCCGCACAGATACGCAGTATTTT.

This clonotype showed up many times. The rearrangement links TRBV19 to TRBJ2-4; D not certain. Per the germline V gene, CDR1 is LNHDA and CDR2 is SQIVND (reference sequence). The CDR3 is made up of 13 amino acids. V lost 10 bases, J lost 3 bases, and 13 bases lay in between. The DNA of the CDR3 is TGTGCCACGTCCTATCTTTACAAAAACATTCAGTACTTC. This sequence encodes CATSYLYKNIQYF.

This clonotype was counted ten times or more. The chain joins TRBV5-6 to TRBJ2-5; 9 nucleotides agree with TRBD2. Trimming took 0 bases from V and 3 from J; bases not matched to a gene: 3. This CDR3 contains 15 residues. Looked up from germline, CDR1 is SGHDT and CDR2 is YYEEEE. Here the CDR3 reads CASSLGASGKETQYF. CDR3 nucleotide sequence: TGTGCCAGCAGCTTGGGAGCTAGCGGGAAAGAGACCCAGTACTTC.

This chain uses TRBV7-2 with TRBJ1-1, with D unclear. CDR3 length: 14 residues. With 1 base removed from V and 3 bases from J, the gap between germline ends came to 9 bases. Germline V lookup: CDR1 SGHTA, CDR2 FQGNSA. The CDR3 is CASSLVSLDTEAFF. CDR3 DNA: TGTGCCAGCAGCTTAGTGTCTTTGGACACTGAAGCTTTCTTT. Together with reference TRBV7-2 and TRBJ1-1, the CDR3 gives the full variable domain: GAGVSQSPSNKVTEKGKDVELRCDPISGHTALYWYRQSLGQGLEFLIYFQGNSAPDKSGLPSDRFSAERTGGSVSTLTIQRTQQEDSAVYLCASSLVSLDTEAFFGQGTRLTVV.

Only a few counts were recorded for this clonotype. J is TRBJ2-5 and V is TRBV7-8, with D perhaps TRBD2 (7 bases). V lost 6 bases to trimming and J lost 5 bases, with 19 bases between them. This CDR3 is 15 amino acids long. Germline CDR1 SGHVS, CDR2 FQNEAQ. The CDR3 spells CASSFSGGGAETQYF. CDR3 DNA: TGTGCCAGCAGTTTCAGCGGCGGGGGCGCGGAGACCCAGTACTTC.

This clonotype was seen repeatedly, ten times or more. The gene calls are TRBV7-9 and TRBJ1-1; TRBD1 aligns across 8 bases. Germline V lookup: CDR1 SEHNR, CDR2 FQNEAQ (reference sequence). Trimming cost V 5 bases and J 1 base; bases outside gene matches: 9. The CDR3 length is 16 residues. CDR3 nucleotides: TGTGCCAGCAGCCCACGTGTAGGACAGGGGAACACTGAAGCTTTCTTT. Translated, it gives CASSPRVGQGNTEAFF.

The CDR3 DNA sequence: TGCAGTGCACCAACCGGGTCTAGTCGTCACAATGAGCAGTTCTTC. It encodes CSAPTGSSRHNEQFF. J is TRBJ2-1 and V is TRBV20-1; no clear D gene. CDR3 length: 15 residues. V was cut by 6 bases and J by 5 bases, with 20 bases left in between. Germline-derived CDR1 and CDR2 are DFQATT and SNEGSKA (reference sequence).

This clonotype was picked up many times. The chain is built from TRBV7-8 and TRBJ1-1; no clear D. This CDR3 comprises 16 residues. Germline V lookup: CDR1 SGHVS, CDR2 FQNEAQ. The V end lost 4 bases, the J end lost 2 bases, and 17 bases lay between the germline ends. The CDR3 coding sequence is TGTGCCAGCAGCTCGCCGGGCTTAGATCGAAACACTGAAGCTTTCTTT. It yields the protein CASSSPGLDRNTEAFF.

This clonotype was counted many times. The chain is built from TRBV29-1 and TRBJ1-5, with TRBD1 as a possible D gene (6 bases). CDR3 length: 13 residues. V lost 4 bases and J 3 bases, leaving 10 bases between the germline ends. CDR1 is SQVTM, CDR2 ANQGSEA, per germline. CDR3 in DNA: TGCAGCGTTGCGCCAGGGGCCAATCAGCCCCAGCATTTT. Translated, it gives CSVAPGANQPQHF.

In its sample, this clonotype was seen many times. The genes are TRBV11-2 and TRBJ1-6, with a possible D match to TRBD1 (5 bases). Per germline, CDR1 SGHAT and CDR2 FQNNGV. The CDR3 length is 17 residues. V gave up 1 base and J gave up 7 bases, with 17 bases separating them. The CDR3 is CASSLGVQRTGNSPLHF. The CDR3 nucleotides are TGTGCCAGCAGCTTAGGGGTACAGAGAACAGGAAATTCACCCCTCCACTTT.

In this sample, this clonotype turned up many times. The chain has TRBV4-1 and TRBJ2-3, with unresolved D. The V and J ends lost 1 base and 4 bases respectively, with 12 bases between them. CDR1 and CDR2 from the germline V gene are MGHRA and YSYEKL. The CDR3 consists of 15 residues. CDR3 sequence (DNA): TGCGCCAGCAGCCAAGGAGCCTACTCGGCAGATACGCAGTATTTT. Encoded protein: CASSQGAYSADTQYF.

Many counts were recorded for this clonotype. The CDR3 loop reads CASRDLVGGPYEQYF. CDR3 DNA sequence: TGTGCCAGCAGGGACCTCGTCGGAGGCCCCTACGAGCAGTACTTC. The chain carries TRBV2 and TRBJ2-7, with a weak D call TRBD2 (5 bases). V lost 6 bases to trimming and J lost 2 bases, with 17 bases between them. Germline CDR1 is SNHLY and CDR2 is FYNNEI. The CDR3 loop spans 15 amino acids.

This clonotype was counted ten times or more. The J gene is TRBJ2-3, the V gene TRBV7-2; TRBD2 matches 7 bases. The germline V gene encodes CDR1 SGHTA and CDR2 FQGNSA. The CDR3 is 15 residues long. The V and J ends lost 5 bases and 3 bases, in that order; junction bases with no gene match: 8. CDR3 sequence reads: CASSTPGLRTDTQYF. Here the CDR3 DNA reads TGTGCCAGCAGCACACCGGGACTAAGAACAGATACGCAGTATTTT.

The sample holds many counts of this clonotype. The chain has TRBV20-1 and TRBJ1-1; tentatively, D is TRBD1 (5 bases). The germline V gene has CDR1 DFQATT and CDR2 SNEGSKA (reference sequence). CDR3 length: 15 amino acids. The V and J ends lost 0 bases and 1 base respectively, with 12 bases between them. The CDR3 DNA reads TGCAGTGCTAGAGATTGGGGCAACCAGAACACTGAAGCTTTCTTT. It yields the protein CSARDWGNQNTEAFF.

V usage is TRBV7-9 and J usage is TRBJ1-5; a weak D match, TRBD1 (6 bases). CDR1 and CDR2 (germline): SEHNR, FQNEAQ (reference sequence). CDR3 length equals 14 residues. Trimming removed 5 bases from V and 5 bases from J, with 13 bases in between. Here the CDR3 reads CASSQDSPDQPQHF. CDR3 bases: TGTGCCAGCAGCCAGGACAGCCCGGATCAGCCCCAGCATTTT. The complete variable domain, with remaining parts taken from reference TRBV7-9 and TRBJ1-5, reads DTGVSQNPRHKITKRGQNVTFRCDPISEHNRLYWYRQTLGQGPEFLTYFQNEAQLEKSRLLSDRFSAERPKGSFSTLEIQRTEQGDSAMYLCASSQDSPDQPQHFGDGTRLSIL.

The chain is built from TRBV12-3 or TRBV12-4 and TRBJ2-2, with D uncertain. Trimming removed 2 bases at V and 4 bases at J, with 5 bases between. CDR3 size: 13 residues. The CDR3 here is CASSLKPTGELFF. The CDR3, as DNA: TGTGCCAGCAGTTTAAAGCCCACCGGGGAGCTGTTTTTT.

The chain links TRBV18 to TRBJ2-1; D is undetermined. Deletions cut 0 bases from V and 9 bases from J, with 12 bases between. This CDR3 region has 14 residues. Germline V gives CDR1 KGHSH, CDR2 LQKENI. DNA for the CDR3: TGTGCCAGCTCACCACCGGGGTTAGGTAGTGAGCAGTTCTTC. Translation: CASSPPGLGSEQFF.